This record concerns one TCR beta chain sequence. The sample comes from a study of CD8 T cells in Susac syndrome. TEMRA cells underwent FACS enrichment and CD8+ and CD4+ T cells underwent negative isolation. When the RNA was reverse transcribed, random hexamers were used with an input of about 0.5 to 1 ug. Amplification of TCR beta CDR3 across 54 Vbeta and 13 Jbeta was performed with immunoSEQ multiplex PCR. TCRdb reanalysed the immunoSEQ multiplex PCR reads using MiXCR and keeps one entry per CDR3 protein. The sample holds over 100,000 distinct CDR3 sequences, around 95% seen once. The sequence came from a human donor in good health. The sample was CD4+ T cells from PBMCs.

The CDR3 sequence: CASSLTGSSYEQYF. CDR3 nucleotide sequence: TGTGCCAGCAGCCTTACTGGGAGTTCCTACGAGCAGTACTTC. The V and J genes are TRBV3-1 and TRBJ2-7, with a possible D match to TRBD2 (5 bases). The CDR3 sequence is 14 residues long. Trimming removed 4 bases from V and 1 base from J, with 11 bases in between. CDR1 and CDR2 (germline): LGHDT, YNNKEL (reference sequence).